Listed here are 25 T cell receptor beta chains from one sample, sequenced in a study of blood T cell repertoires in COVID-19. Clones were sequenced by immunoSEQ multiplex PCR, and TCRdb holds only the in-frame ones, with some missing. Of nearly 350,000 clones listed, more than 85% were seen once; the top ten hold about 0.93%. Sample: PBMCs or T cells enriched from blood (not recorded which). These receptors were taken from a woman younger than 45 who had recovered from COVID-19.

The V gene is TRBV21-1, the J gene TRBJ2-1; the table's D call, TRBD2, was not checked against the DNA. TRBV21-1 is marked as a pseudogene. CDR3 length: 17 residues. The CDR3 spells CASSKVSGGASYNEQFF. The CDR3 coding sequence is TGTGCCAGCAGCAAAGTCAGCGGGGGGGCCTCCTACAATGAGCAGTTCTTC.

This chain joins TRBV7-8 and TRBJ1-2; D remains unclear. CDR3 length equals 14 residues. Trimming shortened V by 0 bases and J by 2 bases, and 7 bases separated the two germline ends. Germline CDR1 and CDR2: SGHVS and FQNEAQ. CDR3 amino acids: CASSLARVNYGYTF. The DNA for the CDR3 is TGTGCCAGCAGCTTAGCGAGGGTAAACTATGGCTACACCTTC.

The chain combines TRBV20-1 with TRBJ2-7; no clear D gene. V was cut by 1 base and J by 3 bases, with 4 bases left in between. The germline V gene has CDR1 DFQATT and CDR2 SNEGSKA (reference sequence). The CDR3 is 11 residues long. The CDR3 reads CSARGVYEQYF. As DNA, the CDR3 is TGCAGTGCTAGAGGCGTCTACGAGCAGTACTTC.

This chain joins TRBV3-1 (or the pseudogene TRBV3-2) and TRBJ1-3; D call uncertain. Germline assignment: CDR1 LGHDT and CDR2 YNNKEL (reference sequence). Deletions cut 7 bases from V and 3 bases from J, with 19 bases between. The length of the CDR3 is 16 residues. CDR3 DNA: TGTGCCAGCACCTCCCCGATCGTCGGAGGTGGAAACACCATATATTTT. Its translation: CASTSPIVGGGNTIYF.

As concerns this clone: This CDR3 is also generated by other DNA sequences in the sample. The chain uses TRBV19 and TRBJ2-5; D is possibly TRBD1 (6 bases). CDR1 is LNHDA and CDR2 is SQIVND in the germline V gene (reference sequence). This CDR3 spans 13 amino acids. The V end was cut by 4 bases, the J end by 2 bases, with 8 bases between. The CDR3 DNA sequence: TGTGCCAGTAGTACGACAGGTCAAGAGACCCAGTACTTC. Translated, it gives CASSTTGQETQYF.

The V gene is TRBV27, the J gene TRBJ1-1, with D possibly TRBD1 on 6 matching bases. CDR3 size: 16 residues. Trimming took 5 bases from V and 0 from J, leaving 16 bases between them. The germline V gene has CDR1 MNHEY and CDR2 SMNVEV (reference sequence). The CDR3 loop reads CASSRKGDLLNTEAFF. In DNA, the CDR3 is TGTGCCAGCAGTCGGAAGGGGGATCTCTTGAACACTGAAGCTTTCTTT.

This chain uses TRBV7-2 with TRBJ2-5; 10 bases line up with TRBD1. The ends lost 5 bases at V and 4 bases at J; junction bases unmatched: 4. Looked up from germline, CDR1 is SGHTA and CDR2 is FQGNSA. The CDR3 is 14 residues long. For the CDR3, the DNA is TGTGCCAGCAGCCGGGACAGGGGTGGAGAGACCCAGTACTTC. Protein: CASSRDRGGETQYF.

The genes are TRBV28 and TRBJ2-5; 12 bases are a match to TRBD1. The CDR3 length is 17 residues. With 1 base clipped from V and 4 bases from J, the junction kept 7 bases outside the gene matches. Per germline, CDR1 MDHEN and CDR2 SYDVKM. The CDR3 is CASSLFLRDRGRETQYF. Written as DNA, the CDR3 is TGTGCCAGCAGTTTATTCTTACGGGACAGGGGGCGAGAGACCCAGTACTTC. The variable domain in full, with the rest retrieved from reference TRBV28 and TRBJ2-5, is DVKVTQSSRYLVKRTGEKVFLECVQDMDHENMFWYRQDPGLGLRLIYFSYDVKMKEKGDIPEGYSVSREKKERFSLILESASTNQTSMYLCASSLFLRDRGRETQYFGPGTRLLVL.

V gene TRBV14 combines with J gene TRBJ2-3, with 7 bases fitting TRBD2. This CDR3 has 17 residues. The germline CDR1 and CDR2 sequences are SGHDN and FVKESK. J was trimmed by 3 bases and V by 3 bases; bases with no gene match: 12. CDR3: CASSHRSGASGTDTQYF. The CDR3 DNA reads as TGTGCCAGCAGCCACCGAAGCGGGGCTAGCGGTACAGATACGCAGTATTTT.

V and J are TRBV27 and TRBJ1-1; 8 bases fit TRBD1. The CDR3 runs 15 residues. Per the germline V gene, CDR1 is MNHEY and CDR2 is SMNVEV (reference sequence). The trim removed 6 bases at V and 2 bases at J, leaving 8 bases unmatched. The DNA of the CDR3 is TGTGCCAGCAGCTCCAGGGGGCGGCGAAACACTGAAGCTTTCTTT. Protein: CASSSRGRRNTEAFF.

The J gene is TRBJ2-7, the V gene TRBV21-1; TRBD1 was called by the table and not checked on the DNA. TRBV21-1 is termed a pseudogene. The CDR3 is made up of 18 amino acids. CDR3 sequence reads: CANLISRKGQGRYYEQYF. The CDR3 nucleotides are TGTGCCAACCTAATTAGCCGGAAGGGACAGGGACGTTACTACGAGCAGTACTTC.

For the CDR3, the DNA is TGTGCCAGCAGTTCCACCGGGACTAGCGGGGACAATGAGCAGTTCTTC. Translation gives CASSSTGTSGDNEQFF. J is TRBJ2-1 and V is TRBV28, with TRBD2 matching 13 bases. J gave up 5 bases and V 4 bases, and 5 bases lay outside the gene matches. Germline values: CDR1 MDHEN, CDR2 SYDVKM. There are 16 residues in the CDR3.

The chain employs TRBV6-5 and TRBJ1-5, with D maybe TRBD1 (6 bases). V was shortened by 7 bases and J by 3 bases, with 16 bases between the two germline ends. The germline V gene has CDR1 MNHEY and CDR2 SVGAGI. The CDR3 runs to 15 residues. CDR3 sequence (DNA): TGTGCCAGCAACGGGGGGCTTATATCCAATCAGCCCCAGCATTTT. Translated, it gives CASNGGLISNQPQHF.

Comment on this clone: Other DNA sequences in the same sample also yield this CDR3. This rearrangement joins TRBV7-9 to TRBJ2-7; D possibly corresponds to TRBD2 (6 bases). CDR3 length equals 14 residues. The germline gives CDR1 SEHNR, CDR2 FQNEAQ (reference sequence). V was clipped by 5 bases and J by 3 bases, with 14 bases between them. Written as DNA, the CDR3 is TGTGCCAGCAGCCCCCGGGACTCCCTCTACGAGCAGTACTTC. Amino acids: CASSPRDSLYEQYF.

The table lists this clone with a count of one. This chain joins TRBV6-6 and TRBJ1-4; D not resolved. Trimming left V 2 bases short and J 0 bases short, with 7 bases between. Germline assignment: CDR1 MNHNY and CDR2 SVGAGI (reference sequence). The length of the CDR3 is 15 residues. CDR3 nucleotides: TGTGCCAGCAGTTACGGCAGTGCAACTAATGAAAAACTGTTTTTT. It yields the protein CASSYGSATNEKLFF.

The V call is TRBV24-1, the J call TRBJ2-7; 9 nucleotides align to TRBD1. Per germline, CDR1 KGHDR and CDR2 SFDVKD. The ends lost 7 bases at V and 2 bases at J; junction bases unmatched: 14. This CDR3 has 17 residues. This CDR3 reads CATSPKPPGQGTYEQYF. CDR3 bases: TGTGCCACCAGCCCTAAGCCACCGGGACAGGGAACCTACGAGCAGTACTTC.

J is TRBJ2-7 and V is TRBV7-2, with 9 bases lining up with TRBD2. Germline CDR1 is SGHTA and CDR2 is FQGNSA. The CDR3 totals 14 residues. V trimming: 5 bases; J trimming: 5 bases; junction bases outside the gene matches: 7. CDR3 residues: CASSLAGGAHEQYF. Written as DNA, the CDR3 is TGTGCCAGCAGCCTTGCGGGGGGGGCCCACGAGCAGTACTTC.

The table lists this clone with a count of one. CDR3 coding DNA: TGTGCCAGCTCACCAATAGGGGAGGGTGCCCAGTACTTC. It yields the protein CASSPIGEGAQYF. This rearrangement joins TRBV18 to TRBJ2-5; 7 bases match TRBD2. The germline gives CDR1 KGHSH, CDR2 LQKENI. The trim removed 2 bases at V and 9 bases at J, leaving 6 bases unmatched. There are 13 residues in the CDR3.

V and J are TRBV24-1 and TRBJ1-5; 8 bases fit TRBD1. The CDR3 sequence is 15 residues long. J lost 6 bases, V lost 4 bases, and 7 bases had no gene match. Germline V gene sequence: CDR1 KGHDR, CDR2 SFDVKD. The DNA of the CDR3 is TGTGCCACCAGTGACCCCGGACAGGGAGGTCAGCCCCAGCATTTT. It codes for CATSDPGQGGQPQHF.

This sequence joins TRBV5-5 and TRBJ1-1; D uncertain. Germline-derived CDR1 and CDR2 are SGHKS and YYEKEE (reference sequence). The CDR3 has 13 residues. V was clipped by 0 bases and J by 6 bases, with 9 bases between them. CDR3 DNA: TGTGCCAGCAGCTTGGTAACTTATGCTGAAGCTTTCTTT. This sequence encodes CASSLVTYAEAFF.

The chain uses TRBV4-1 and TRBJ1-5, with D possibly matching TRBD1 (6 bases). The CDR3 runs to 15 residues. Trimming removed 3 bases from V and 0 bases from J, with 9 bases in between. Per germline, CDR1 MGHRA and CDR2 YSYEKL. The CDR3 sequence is CASSQMDSSNQPQHF. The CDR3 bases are TGCGCCAGCAGCCAGATGGACAGTAGCAATCAGCCCCAGCATTTT.

CDR3 nucleotides: TGTGCCAGCAGCTCTAACAGGGGGTCTGGGTACAATGAGCAGTTCTTC. Protein sequence: CASSSNRGSGYNEQFF. The chain carries TRBV7-2 and TRBJ2-1; 8 bases are shared with TRBD1. CDR1 and CDR2 (germline): SGHTA, FQGNSA. The V segment lost 4 bases and the J segment 4 bases; nucleotides outside the gene matches: 9. The CDR3 is 16 residues long.

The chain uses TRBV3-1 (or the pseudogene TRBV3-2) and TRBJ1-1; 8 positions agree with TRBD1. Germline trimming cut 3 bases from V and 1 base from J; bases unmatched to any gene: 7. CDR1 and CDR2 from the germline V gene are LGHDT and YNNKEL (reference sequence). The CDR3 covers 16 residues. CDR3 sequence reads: CASSQDRDRRNTEAFF. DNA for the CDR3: TGTGCCAGCAGCCAGGACCGGGACAGGAGGAACACTGAAGCTTTCTTT.

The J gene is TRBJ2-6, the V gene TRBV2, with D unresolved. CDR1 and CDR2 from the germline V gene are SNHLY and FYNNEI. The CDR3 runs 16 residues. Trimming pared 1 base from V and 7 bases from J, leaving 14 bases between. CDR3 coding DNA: TGTGCCAGCAGTGAAGGCCAGGCCCTTGGAGCCAACGTCCTGACTTTC. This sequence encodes CASSEGQALGANVLTF.

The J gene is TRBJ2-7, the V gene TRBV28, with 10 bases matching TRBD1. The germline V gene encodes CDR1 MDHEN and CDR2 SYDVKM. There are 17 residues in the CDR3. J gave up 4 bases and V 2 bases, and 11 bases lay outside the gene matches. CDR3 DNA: TGTGCCAGCAGTTTAGGAGGGGGTGGGACAGGGGTATACGAGCAGTACTTC. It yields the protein CASSLGGGGTGVYEQYF.